Reported below is one TCR beta chain. Its specificity is unknown. This specimen belongs to a study of neoadjuvant anti-PD-1 for oral cavity cancer. Findings of the study overall: Non-responders to neoadjuvant nivolumab had significantly more clonal PBMC T cells than responders.

TCRdb's table, derived via immunoSEQ multiplex PCR, lists solely in-frame clones and lacks some. This sample has tens of thousands of clones, with about 86% found just once. The germline V gene encodes CDR1 SGHDT and CDR2 YYEEEE. This CDR3 is built from 15 residues. V dropped 0 bases and J dropped 1 base, with 10 bases sitting between them. Blood cells were analyzed directly, without culture or expansion. The sequences come from PBMCs, collected before nivolumab (anti-PD-1) treatment. This chain uses TRBV5-6 with TRBJ1-1; perhaps TRBD1 as D (5 bases). The origin of this receptor is a person aged 40 to 85 with oral cavity squamous cell carcinoma. The CDR3 loop reads CASSLVGARNTEAFF. CDR3 in DNA: TGTGCCAGCAGCTTGGTAGGGGCTAGGAACACTGAAGCTTTCTTT.